This T cell receptor beta chain was sequenced during a study of T cells in localized non-small cell lung cancer. Trimming took 1 base from V and 4 from J, leaving 18 bases between them. CDR1 and CDR2 from the germline V gene are SQVTM and ANQGSEA. This CDR3 contains 16 residues. Points on this clone: Its antigen is unidentified. Other DNA sequences in this sample translate to the same CDR3.

Profiled with immunoSEQ multiplex PCR; TCRdb holds only in-frame clones, not every one. The sample holds fewer than 40,000 clones, 65% to 90% seen once. Study findings and constraints: Of the top 100 tumor clones, median about 56 were in adjacent lung, around 28 among its top 100. Among the tissues sampled, uninvolved adjacent lung had the highest T cell clonality, above tumor. Longer overall survival was seen with higher T cell density measured in blood.

The sequence was obtained from a male donor aged 60 or over with stage III lung adenocarcinoma. Here the sequenced sample was peripheral blood, taken before any cancer treatment. The J gene is TRBJ2-3, the V gene TRBV29-1; no clear D gene. The DNA of the CDR3 is TGCAGCGTTGAAGGGGTTGCCTTAGGTTCGGCAGATACGCAGTATTTT. Amino acid sequence: CSVEGVALGSADTQYF.